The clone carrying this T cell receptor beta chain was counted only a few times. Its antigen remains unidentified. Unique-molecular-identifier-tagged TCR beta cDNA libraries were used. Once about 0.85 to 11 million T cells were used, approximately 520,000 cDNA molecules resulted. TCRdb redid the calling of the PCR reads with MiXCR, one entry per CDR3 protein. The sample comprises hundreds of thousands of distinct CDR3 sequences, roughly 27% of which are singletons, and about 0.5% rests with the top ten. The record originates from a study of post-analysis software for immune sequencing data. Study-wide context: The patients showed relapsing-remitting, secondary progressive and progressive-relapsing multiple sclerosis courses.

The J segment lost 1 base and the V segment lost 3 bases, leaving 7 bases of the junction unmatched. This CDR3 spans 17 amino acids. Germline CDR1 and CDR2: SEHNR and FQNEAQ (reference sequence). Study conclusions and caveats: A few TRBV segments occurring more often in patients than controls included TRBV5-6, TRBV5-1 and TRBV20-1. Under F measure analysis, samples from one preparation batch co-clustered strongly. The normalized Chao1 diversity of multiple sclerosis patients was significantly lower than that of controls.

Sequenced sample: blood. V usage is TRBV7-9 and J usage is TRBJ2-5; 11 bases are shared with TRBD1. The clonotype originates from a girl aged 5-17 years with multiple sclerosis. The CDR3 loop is CASSFQRTGGFQETQYF. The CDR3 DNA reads TGTGCCAGCAGCTTTCAAAGGACAGGGGGCTTCCAAGAGACCCAGTACTTC.